These 18 T cell receptor beta chains were all obtained from the same sample, sequenced in a study of spatial heterogeneity in lung cancer. MiXCR, applied by TCRdb to the 5' RACE reads, yields one record per CDR3 protein. The repertoire holds about 3,600 distinct CDR3 sequences, roughly 15% seen once, with 20% to 25% in the top ten. Antigens of these TCRs are unknown. Time point here: sample taken at primary tumor resection. Study results and limitations: Tracking of tumor mutation counts was seen in expanded intratumoral alpha and beta TCR counts.

The input for sequencing was lung tumor tissue, taken at surgery. These receptor sequences come from a female donor with early-stage non-small cell lung cancer.

This clonotype was counted once. The CDR3 reads CASTRDTTSGANVLTF. The CDR3 nucleotides are TGTGCCAGCACTCGAGACACCACCTCTGGGGCCAACGTCCTGACTTTC. The gene calls are TRBV2 and TRBJ2-6, with D unclear. This CDR3 region has 16 residues. The V gene lost 7 bases and the J gene lost 0 bases, with 13 bases spanning the gap. Germline assignment: CDR1 SNHLY and CDR2 FYNNEI.

The rearrangement joins TRBV6-1 to TRBJ1-1; tentative D call: TRBD1 (5 bases). Trimming removed 6 bases from V and 5 bases from J, with 13 bases in between. The germline gives CDR1 MNHNS, CDR2 SASEGT. The CDR3 spans 13 residues. The CDR3 DNA reads as TGTGCCAGCAGCGGGGGGGATTGGACTGAAGCTTTCTTT. It specifies CASSGGDWTEAFF.

This clonotype was seen a handful of times. The chain employs TRBV27 and TRBJ2-3; the D is unclear. CDR3 size: 15 residues. V lost 6 bases to trimming and J lost 0 bases, with 13 bases between them. CDR1 is MNHEY, CDR2 SMNVEV, per germline (reference sequence). Here the CDR3 DNA reads TGTGCCAGCAGCCTGCTTAATTCTAGCACAGATACGCAGTATTTT. Translation gives CASSLLNSSTDTQYF.

This clonotype was seen ten or more times. The chain combines TRBV7-2 with TRBJ1-5; D call uncertain. Germline V gene data show CDR1 as SGHTA and CDR2 as FQGNSA. The V end lost 3 bases, the J end lost 7 bases, and 7 bases lay between the germline ends. The CDR3 length is 12 residues. Here the CDR3 DNA reads TGTGCCAGCAGCTTTGGAGGACAGCCCCAGCATTTT. Amino acid sequence: CASSFGGQPQHF.

This clonotype was recorded many times. This chain links TRBV15 with TRBJ1-5; no firm D call. The V end was cut by 0 bases, the J end by 4 bases, with 7 bases between. Germline values: CDR1 LNHNV, CDR2 YYDKDF (reference sequence). The CDR3 is 14 residues long. The CDR3 DNA sequence: TGTGCCACCAGCAGAGATCGCGGGAATCAGCCCCAGCATTTT. This translates into CATSRDRGNQPQHF.

Of note for this clonotype: The junction departs from germline at one end; a sequencing error may be responsible. The chain has TRBV29-1 and TRBJ1-3; D uncertain. CDR3 size: 12 residues. Germline lookup yields CDR1 SQVTM and CDR2 ANQGSEA. The CDR3 loop is CSVEEPGNTIYF. The CDR3 coding sequence is TGCAGCGTTGAAGAGCCTGGGAACACCATATATTTT.

V is TRBV27 and J is TRBJ2-6; D remains ambiguous. Germline V lookup: CDR1 MNHEY, CDR2 SMNVEV (reference sequence). CDR3 length: 13 residues. With 6 bases removed from V and 1 base from J, the gap between germline ends came to 4 bases. CDR3 in amino acids: CASSLSGANVLTF. The CDR3 nucleotides read TGTGCCAGCAGCCTATCTGGGGCCAACGTCCTGACTTTC.

This clonotype was found many times. The chain couples TRBV2 to TRBJ2-2, with D tentatively TRBD2 (5 bases). CDR1 is SNHLY and CDR2 is FYNNEI in the germline V gene. V dropped 6 bases and J dropped 6 bases, with 11 bases sitting between them. The CDR3 spans 13 residues. The CDR3 here is CASSFAGAGELFF. CDR3 DNA sequence: TGTGCCAGCAGCTTTGCCGGGGCCGGGGAGCTGTTTTTT.

This clonotype was observed a single time. The chain employs TRBV5-6 and TRBJ1-1; the D is unclear. The germline gives CDR1 SGHDT, CDR2 YYEEEE. Trimming pared 3 bases from V and 3 bases from J, leaving 12 bases between. The CDR3 is made up of 14 amino acids. The CDR3 protein is CASSSHDGYTEAFF. CDR3 sequence (DNA): TGTGCCAGCAGCTCTCACGACGGGTACACTGAAGCTTTCTTT.

The rearrangement links TRBV4-2 to TRBJ2-2, with 7 bases matching TRBD1. The CDR3 has 15 residues. Germline V lookup: CDR1 LGHNA, CDR2 YNFKEQ. Trimming cost V 4 bases and J 0 bases; bases outside gene matches: 2. CDR3 sequence reads: CASSRGQANTGELFF. The CDR3 DNA sequence: TGTGCCAGCAGCCGAGGACAGGCGAACACCGGGGAGCTGTTTTTT.

By frequency in the sample, this clonotype is medium-sized. CDR3 DNA sequence: TGTGCCAGCTCACCGACTAGCGGGGGATATAACGAGCAGTACTTC. Residues: CASSPTSGGYNEQYF. J is TRBJ2-7 and V is TRBV18; 12 bases are shared with TRBD2. The germline CDR1 and CDR2 sequences are KGHSH and LQKENI. The CDR3 sequence is 15 residues long. V was pared by 3 bases and J by 5 bases, with 5 bases of the junction left unmatched.

The chain combines TRBV5-1 with TRBJ1-4; D is uncertain. CDR3 length: 15 residues. CDR1 is SGHRS, CDR2 YFSETQ, per germline. Trimming shortened V by 4 bases and J by 4 bases, and 14 bases separated the two germline ends. DNA of the CDR3: TGCGCCAGCAGCCATTCGCCGGGTCGTAATGAAAAACTGTTTTTT. Encoded protein: CASSHSPGRNEKLFF.

This clonotype is large by share. This sequence joins TRBV12-3 or TRBV12-4 and TRBJ2-1, with D perhaps assigned TRBD1 or TRBD2 (5 bases each). Between the trimmed V and J ends, which lost 6 bases and 5 bases, there was a span of 17 bases. The CDR3 is made up of 15 amino acids. Here the CDR3 DNA reads TGTGCCAGCAGCCCTGACATCTGGGGACACAATGAGCAGTTCTTC. Amino acids: CASSPDIWGHNEQFF.

By frequency in the sample, this clonotype is medium-sized. The rearrangement uses TRBV3-1 and TRBJ1-3; D uncertain. The CDR3 is 15 residues long. From germline, CDR1 is LGHDT and CDR2 YNNKEL (reference sequence). With 1 base removed from V and 2 bases from J, the gap between germline ends came to 9 bases. Written as DNA, the CDR3 is TGTGCCAGCAGCCAAGGCACCCGCACTGGAAACACCATATATTTT. Translation gives CASSQGTRTGNTIYF.

This clonotype was picked up many times. This chain connects TRBV18 to TRBJ1-1, with 7 bases lining up with TRBD1. The V gene's germline CDR1 is KGHSH and CDR2 LQKENI. The CDR3 is 12 amino acids. V lost 6 bases, J lost 11 bases, and 9 bases stayed unmatched. The CDR3 here is CASSRDSDRAFF. DNA of the CDR3: TGTGCCAGCTCGCGGGACAGCGACCGGGCTTTCTTT.

This clonotype is classed as medium-sized. The chain is built from TRBV6-6 and TRBJ2-2; D is possibly TRBD1 or TRBD2 (7 bases each). V dropped 7 bases and J dropped 5 bases, with 17 bases sitting between them. Germline assignment: CDR1 MNHNY and CDR2 SVGAGI (reference sequence). The length of the CDR3 is 15 residues. CDR3 loop: CASTQRQGGTGELFF. CDR3 DNA: TGTGCCAGCACCCAACGGCAGGGGGGGACCGGGGAGCTGTTTTTT.

The chain uses TRBV18 and TRBJ2-4; no reliable D call. There are 12 residues in the CDR3. CDR1 and CDR2 (germline): KGHSH, LQKENI. Deletions cut 0 bases from V and 8 bases from J, with 5 bases between. The CDR3 nucleotides read TGTGCCAGCTCACCACCCTCGGACATTCAGTACTTC. Translated, it gives CASSPPSDIQYF.

The table lists this clonotype with many counts. V gene TRBV6-5 combines with J gene TRBJ2-2; 7 bases fit TRBD2. The CDR3 is 15 residues long. J lost 3 bases, V lost 7 bases, and 8 bases had no gene match. Germline V gene sequence: CDR1 MNHEY, CDR2 SVGAGI. The CDR3 region is CASMFRAGYTGELFF. The DNA of the CDR3 is TGTGCCAGCATGTTCCGAGCGGGGTACACCGGGGAGCTGTTTTTT.